This is a list of T cell receptor beta chains from one sample in a study of regulatory T cells in long-lasting Graves disease. MiXCR, run by TCRdb on the multiplex PCR reads, gives a single entry per CDR3 protein. The repertoire holds around 450,000 distinct CDR3 sequences, approximately 21% seen once, with 7.1% in the top ten. The sequencing here drew on peripheral blood mononuclear cells (PBMCs), taken when the disease was refractory, from a patient treated with antithyroid drugs. The source of these receptors is a female donor with Graves disease. Both conserved end residues are part of each CDR3. D genes are given only for firm matches. For some rows the clone size is stated as once, few or many, or as a class when expanded; others skip it.

D gene,clone size,V gene,J gene,CDR3 DNA,CDR3 protein
-,few,TRBV7-9,TRBJ2-7,TGTGCCAGCAGCGAAGACGTCTACGAGCAGTACTTC,CASSEDVYEQYF
-,many,TRBV7-2,TRBJ2-5,TGTGCCAGCAGCTTAGGAGTTGCCGAGACCCAGTACTTC,CASSLGVAETQYF
-,-,TRBV5-1,TRBJ1-2,TGCGCCAGCGCACCGCAGGTGGACCCGGACTACACCTTC,CASAPQVDPDYTF
TRBD1,-,TRBV6-2/TRBV6-3,TRBJ1-4,TGTGCCAGCAGTTGGACAGGGCCTAATGAAAAACTGTTTTTT,CASSWTGPNEKLFF
-,few,TRBV4-1,TRBJ1-2,TGCGCCAGCAGCCCTAGGCAGGGGAATGGCTACACCTTC,CASSPRQGNGYTF
-,-,TRBV12-3/TRBV12-4,TRBJ1-1,TGTACCAGCAGTTGGGACTCCCTGCGTGCTGAAGCTTTCTTT,CTSSWDSLRAEAFF
-,many,TRBV12-3/TRBV12-4,TRBJ1-1,TGTGCCAGCAGTTTCACGACACTTAACACTGAAGCTTTCTTT,CASSFTTLNTEAFF
TRBD2,-,TRBV7-2,TRBJ2-3,TGTGCCAGCAGCTTAGGCTTAGCGGGGTCTGATACGCAGTATTTT,CASSLGLAGSDTQYF
TRBD2,many,TRBV6-9,TRBJ2-5,TGTGCCAGCAGTTTCCTAGCGGGGGCCATTCATCGTCCAGAGACCCAGTACTTC,CASSFLAGAIHRPETQYF
-,once,TRBV7-3,TRBJ2-2,TGTGCCAGCAGCTTTTGGGGGAACACCGGGGAGCTGTTTTTT,CASSFWGNTGELFF
TRBD2,-,TRBV5-6,TRBJ2-7,TGTGCCAGCAACCCCCTAGCGGGAGAAGGGGCGAACGAGCAGTACTTC,CASNPLAGEGANEQYF
TRBD1,-,TRBV28,TRBJ2-1,TGTGCCAGCACCAGACAGGGGGCCCCAGGTGGAGCTTACAATGAGCAGTTCTTC,CASTRQGAPGGAYNEQFF
-,few,TRBV5-1,TRBJ1-5,TGCGCCAGCAGTTTCCAAAGCTCAACGGGACGCAATCAGCCCCAGCATTTT,CASSFQSSTGRNQPQHF
-,-,TRBV12-3/TRBV12-4,TRBJ1-5,TGTGCCGGCAGTTCCGGACTGGGGGGGCAGCCCCAGCATTTT,CAGSSGLGGQPQHF
-,once,TRBV7-9,TRBJ2-1,TGTGCCAGCAGCTTAGTACCGGGACGATCCTACAATGAGCAGTTCTTC,CASSLVPGRSYNEQFF
TRBD2,many,TRBV29-1,TRBJ2-7,TGCAGCGTTGAAGCCGATAGCGGGAGTCCCTACGAGCAGTACTTC,CSVEADSGSPYEQYF
-,few,TRBV28,TRBJ2-1,TGTGCCAGCAGTTTGATTATGGGGACGGGGTACAATGAGCAATTCTTC,CASSLIMGTGYNEQFF
-,many,TRBV27,TRBJ2-7,TGTGCCAGCAGTTTATACGGGAGCGAAGAGCAGTACTTC,CASSLYGSEEQYF
TRBD1,few,TRBV5-1,TRBJ1-2,TGCGCCAGCAGCACATCGGACAGGGGGGGAATGACGGACTACTATGGCTACACCTTC,CASSTSDRGGMTDYYGYTF
-,few,TRBV5-6,TRBJ2-2,TGTGCCAGCACCGCGAACACCGGGGAGCTGTTTTTT,CASTANTGELFF
-,-,TRBV4-3,TRBJ1-4,TGCGCCAGCAGCCAAGATCGACAGACAACTAATGAAAAACTGTTTTTT,CASSQDRQTTNEKLFF
TRBD1,few,TRBV24-1,TRBJ1-5,TGTGCCACCAGTGACGGACAGGATAGCAATCAGCCCCAGCATTTT,CATSDGQDSNQPQHF
-,-,TRBV6-1,TRBJ1-3,TGTGCCGCCTCCCGGGGGCCCCTTGGAAACACCATATATTTT,CAASRGPLGNTIYF
TRBD1,many,TRBV9,TRBJ1-2,TGTGCCAGCAGCCTGGCCCGGGACAGGGAATCGAACTATGGCTACACCTTC,CASSLARDRESNYGYTF
TRBD1,-,TRBV28,TRBJ2-1,TGTGCCAGCAGTTCGATGTTAGGACAGGCGCCATCTAACAATGAGCAGTTCTTC,CASSSMLGQAPSNNEQFF
-,-,TRBV5-1,TRBJ2-7,TGCGCCAGCAGCTTGTTAACGAGCAGGGGCGAGCAGTACTTC,CASSLLTSRGEQYF
TRBD2,many,TRBV11-1,TRBJ2-5,TGTGCCAGCAGCTTACCGGGAGGGCCAGTGCAAGAGACCCAGTACTTC,CASSLPGGPVQETQYF
TRBD1,many,TRBV27,TRBJ2-2,TGTGCCAGCACCAAGGGGACAGGGTGGAACACCGGGGAGCTGTTTTTT,CASTKGTGWNTGELFF
-,few,TRBV7-2,TRBJ2-5,TGTGCCAGCAGTCCTGTGAGGAGCGCGACCCAGTACTTC,CASSPVRSATQYF
-,many,TRBV28,TRBJ2-2,TGTGCCAGCAGTTCTCCCGGCCCCTACAGGGTAGGACACACCGGGGAGCTGTTTTTT,CASSSPGPYRVGHTGELFF
-,few,TRBV29-1,TRBJ1-6,TGCAGCGTTGCCTGGACTAATTCACCCCTCCACTTT,CSVAWTNSPLHF
-,few,TRBV29-1,TRBJ2-7,TGCAGCGTCGTAAGACCGCCCCCCGACTATGCGGGATCCTACGAGCAGTACTTC,CSVVRPPPDYAGSYEQYF
TRBD2,-,TRBV4-3,TRBJ2-1,TGCGCCAGCAGCCACGGGACTAGCGGGACGTATGAGCAGTTCTTC,CASSHGTSGTYEQFF
-,once,TRBV28,TRBJ2-1,TGTGCCAGCAGTTGGGGTTGGGACCAGTACAATGAGCAGTTCTTC,CASSWGWDQYNEQFF
-,few,TRBV12-3/TRBV12-4,TRBJ1-1,TGTGCCAGCAGTTTGAGCTCGGGGGACACTGAAGCTTTCTTT,CASSLSSGDTEAFF
-,-,TRBV4-1,TRBJ1-1,TGCGCCAGCAGCCAAGGCCTAAGAAAAGGGTGGAACACTGAAGCTTTCTTT,CASSQGLRKGWNTEAFF
TRBD1,few,TRBV5-4,TRBJ2-5,TGTGCCAGCAAGGACAGGGGGCGCGGAGAGACCCAGTACTTC,CASKDRGRGETQYF
TRBD1,many,TRBV5-5,TRBJ1-2,TGTGCCAGCAGCTCCACAGGGGGATATGGCTACACCTTC,CASSSTGGYGYTF
-,few,TRBV4-1,TRBJ1-6,TGCGCCAGCAGCCAAGGGACAGCTAGCTCCTATAATTCACCCCTCCACTTT,CASSQGTASSYNSPLHF
-,many,TRBV2,TRBJ1-5,TGTGCCAGCAGTGTCTCGGGGCCGCATCAGCCCCAGCATTTT,CASSVSGPHQPQHF
-,-,TRBV6-5,TRBJ1-5,TGTGCCAGCAGTTTCCGGACAGATAGCAATCAGCCCCAGCATTTT,CASSFRTDSNQPQHF
TRBD2,few,TRBV28,TRBJ2-2,TGTGCCAGCAGTCTGACGGGGGGGTCAGGGGAGCTGTTTTTT,CASSLTGGSGELFF
-,few,TRBV18,TRBJ2-5,TGTGCCAGCTCACCGGGGTCCGACCAAGAGACCCAGTACTTC,CASSPGSDQETQYF
TRBD1,few,TRBV20-1,TRBJ2-2,TGCAGTGCTAACAGGGGGCAGACCGGGGAGCTGTTTTTT,CSANRGQTGELFF
TRBD1,many,TRBV12-3/TRBV12-4,TRBJ1-4,TGTGCCAGCAGCATGAAGACAGGGGATGAAAAACTGTTTTTT,CASSMKTGDEKLFF
-,few,TRBV30,TRBJ2-5,TGTGCCTGGAGTCCGCAAGGAGAGACCCAGTACTTC,CAWSPQGETQYF
-,few,TRBV7-8,TRBJ2-7,TGTGCCAGCAGCTTAGCCGGGTCTACCTACGAGCAGTACTTC,CASSLAGSTYEQYF
TRBD1,few,TRBV13,TRBJ2-5,TGTGCCAGCAGCTGGGACAGGGGGCTAGGGGAGACCCAGTACTTC,CASSWDRGLGETQYF
TRBD1,-,TRBV7-9,TRBJ2-7,TGTGCCAGCAGCGTAGGGGGACAGGGCTACGAGCAGTACTTC,CASSVGGQGYEQYF
TRBD1,-,TRBV5-1,TRBJ2-7,TGCGCCAGCAGCTTGTTGGGACAGTCCTACGAGCAGTACTTC,CASSLLGQSYEQYF
-,many,TRBV28,TRBJ1-1,TGTGCCAGCAGCTTGGTAGAGGTGAACACTGAAGCTTTCTTT,CASSLVEVNTEAFF
-,many,TRBV24-1,TRBJ2-2,TGTGCCACCAGTGATTTTACTTCAAGCCGTTCGGGGGCCGGGGAGCTGTTTTTT,CATSDFTSSRSGAGELFF
TRBD1,many,TRBV12-3/TRBV12-4,TRBJ2-5,TGTGCCAGCAGAGGACCGGGACAGCAAGAGACCCAGTACTTC,CASRGPGQQETQYF
-,-,TRBV5-1,TRBJ2-2,TGCGCCAGCAGCTTGGCGCCCCCCGGGGAGCTGTTTTTT,CASSLAPPGELFF
TRBD2,many,TRBV12-3/TRBV12-4,TRBJ2-2,TGTGCCAGCAGTCCAACTAGCGGGGGGGCCACCGGGGAGCTGTTTTTT,CASSPTSGGATGELFF
-,few,TRBV6-5,TRBJ1-1,TGTGCCAGCAGTTACTCGGATAATTGGGGCACTGAAGCTTTCTTT,CASSYSDNWGTEAFF
TRBD2,-,TRBV19,TRBJ2-5,TGTGCCAGTATGCCCCTCGGACTAGCGGGAGAGACCCAGTACTTC,CASMPLGLAGETQYF